Listed below are T cell receptor beta chains from one sample, sequenced in a study of cytomegalovirus exposure and HLA in healthy donors. TCRdb's copy holds only in-frame clones and misses some; the assay was immunoSEQ multiplex PCR. Among about 160,000 clones listed, around 85% were seen once. The sample taken for sequencing was PBMCs. The receptors here all came from a man in his forties or fifties in good health and CMV-seronegative. CDR3s include the opening cysteine and the closing phenylalanine or tryptophan. A D gene is named only where the DNA matches it firmly. Part of the rows lack a size; the others show once, few, many or a class for expanded clones.

-,TRBJ2-7,-,TRBV27,CASNSRVGAYEQYF,TGTGCCAGCAATTCTCGGGTGGGTGCCTACGAGCAGTACTTC
-,TRBJ2-1,-,TRBV11-2,CASSVQRYNEQFF,TGTGCCAGCAGTGTACAGCGGTACAATGAGCAGTTCTTC
-,TRBJ1-5,-,TRBV12-2,CASRFSDRQGQPQHF,TGTGCAAGTCGCTTCTCGGACAGGCAAGGACAGCCCCAGCATTTT
TRBD2,TRBJ2-5,few,TRBV2,CASSEGRTSGVAETQYF,TGTGCCAGCAGTGAAGGTCGAACTAGCGGCGTCGCGGAGACCCAGTACTTC
-,TRBJ2-2,-,TRBV10-3,CAISDPQRNTGELFF,TGTGCCATCAGTGACCCACAAAGGAACACCGGGGAGCTGTTTTTT
TRBD2,TRBJ2-3,-,TRBV12-5,CASGSHQSTLAASTDTQYF,TGTGCTAGTGGTTCCCATCAATCCACGCTAGCGGCTAGCACAGATACGCAGTATTTT
TRBD1,TRBJ1-1,few,TRBV6-5,CASSLAQGAKAFF,TGTGCCAGCAGCCTTGCACAGGGGGCAAAGGCTTTCTTT
-,TRBJ1-5,-,TRBV27,CASRSGNRNQPQHF,TGTGCCAGCAGGTCAGGTAATCGCAATCAGCCCCAGCATTTT
TRBD1,TRBJ2-7,-,TRBV5-4,CASSLSGQGREQYF,TGTGCCAGCAGCTTGTCGGGACAGGGGAGAGAGCAGTACTTC
-,TRBJ2-3,-,TRBV6-1,CASSVGQTDTQYF,TGTGCCAGCAGTGTTGGACAGACAGATACGCAGTATTTT
-,TRBJ1-2,-,TRBV5-4,CASSSPPAGAEGYTF,TGTGCCAGCAGCTCCCCCCCCGCGGGGGCGGAAGGCTACACCTTC
TRBD1,TRBJ1-2,few,TRBV5-4,CASSLEQGIYGYTF,TGTGCCAGCAGCTTGGAACAGGGGATCTATGGCTACACCTTC
-,TRBJ2-7,-,TRBV4-1,CASSQETGLTYEQYF,TGCGCCAGCAGCCAAGAAACAGGCCTAACCTACGAGCAGTACTTC
-,TRBJ2-7,few,TRBV5-4,CASSFDRPGGEQYF,TGTGCCAGCAGCTTTGATCGCCCTGGAGGAGAGCAGTACTTC
TRBD2,TRBJ2-2,-,TRBV7-7,CASSRTSGGNTGELFF,TGTGCTAGCAGTCGGACTAGCGGGGGAAACACCGGGGAGCTGTTTTTT
-,TRBJ2-2,once,TRBV7-2,CASSEGGSGTGELFF,TGTGCCAGCAGCGAGGGCGGTAGTGGGACCGGGGAGCTGTTTTTT
-,TRBJ1-2,-,TRBV14,CASSQETGAGGYTF,TGTGCCAGCAGCCAAGAAACAGGAGCAGGGGGCTACACCTTC
TRBD2,TRBJ2-7,-,TRBV2,CATLAGRTYEQYF,TGTGCCACACTAGCGGGCCGAACCTACGAGCAGTACTTC
TRBD2,TRBJ2-5,-,TRBV6-6,CASAPPERGSYF,TGTGCCAGCGCCCCCCCGGAGCGGGGGTCCTACTTC
-,TRBJ1-2,-,TRBV10-3,CAISESRGSGYTF,TGTGCCATCAGTGAGTCAAGGGGGAGCGGCTACACCTTC
TRBD1,TRBJ2-1,-,TRBV28,CASSYRGHDDEQFF,TGTGCCAGCAGCTACAGGGGGCACGACGATGAGCAGTTCTTC
TRBD1,TRBJ2-7,-,TRBV6-1,CASSPRTGISYEQYF,TGTGCCAGCAGTCCCCGGACAGGGATCTCCTACGAGCAGTACTTC
TRBD1,TRBJ1-5,few,TRBV7-2,CASSSTGTGDQPQHF,TGTGCCAGCAGCTCCACCGGGACAGGCGATCAGCCCCAGCATTTT
-,TRBJ2-7,-,TRBV7-2,CASSAGGPLAYEQYF,TGTGCCAGCAGCGCGGGCGGACCGCTAGCCTACGAGCAGTACTTC
TRBD1,TRBJ1-1,-,TRBV7-9,CASSTGQGADTEAFF,TGTGCCAGCAGCACTGGACAGGGGGCGGACACTGAAGCTTTCTTT
-,TRBJ1-6,-,TRBV7-9,CASSSQGSPLHF,TGTGCCAGCAGCTCCCAGGGTTCACCCCTCCACTTT
TRBD1,TRBJ2-3,few,TRBV11-3,CASSRPGQGSDTQYF,TGTGCCAGCAGCCGACCGGGACAGGGGTCCGATACGCAGTATTTT
-,TRBJ2-2,-,TRBV5-1,CASSLADAGITGELFF,TGCGCCAGCAGCTTGGCCGATGCCGGGATCACCGGGGAGCTGTTTTTT
-,TRBJ1-1,-,TRBV7-6,CASSLGAGMNTEAFF,TGTGCCAGCAGCTTAGGGGCAGGGATGAACACTGAAGCTTTCTTT
-,TRBJ2-4,-,TRBV11-1,CASSQPLAGINIQYF,TGTGCCAGCAGCCAACCTCTCGCCGGGATAAACATTCAGTACTTC
TRBD1,TRBJ2-5,-,TRBV7-3,CASSLIGGRIETQYF,TGTGCCAGCAGCTTAATAGGGGGCCGGATAGAGACCCAGTACTTC
-,TRBJ1-5,-,TRBV5-8,CASSGGTVSNQPQHF,TGTGCCAGCAGCGGAGGGACGGTTAGCAATCAGCCCCAGCATTTT
TRBD1,TRBJ1-2,-,TRBV10-2,CASSLGQGGGYTF,TGCGCCAGCAGCCTAGGACAGGGCGGGGGCTACACCTTC
TRBD1,TRBJ2-7,-,TRBV13,CASSLDRAPYEQYF,TGTGCCAGCAGCTTGGACAGGGCGCCCTACGAGCAGTACTTC
-,TRBJ2-7,once,TRBV9,CASSVTVDRSYEQYF,TGTGCCAGCAGCGTGACGGTAGACAGGTCCTACGAGCAGTACTTC
-,TRBJ2-7,-,TRBV11-2,CASSLEGTVNYEQYF,TGTGCCAGCAGCTTAGAAGGGACTGTCAACTACGAGCAGTACTTC
TRBD1,TRBJ1-1,-,TRBV10-3,CAISEDRDRVLFTEAFF,TGTGCCATCAGTGAGGACCGGGACAGGGTATTGTTCACTGAAGCTTTCTTT
TRBD1,TRBJ1-2,-,TRBV9,CASTLGGGGGYTF,TGTGCCAGCACTTTAGGGGGCGGCGGGGGCTACACCTTC
TRBD1,TRBJ1-1,-,TRBV27,CASRDRGLDTEAFF,TGTGCCAGCAGAGACAGGGGGCTCGACACTGAAGCTTTCTTT
TRBD1,TRBJ2-2,-,TRBV2,CASSRTGGVNTGELFF,TGTGCCAGCAGCCGCACAGGGGGCGTGAACACCGGGGAGCTGTTTTTT
-,TRBJ1-1,-,TRBV19,CASWGQSPNTEAFF,TGTGCCAGTTGGGGGCAGTCCCCAAACACTGAAGCTTTCTTT
-,TRBJ2-3,-,TRBV19,CASSIGLGATDTQYF,TGTGCCAGTAGTATCGGGTTGGGAGCCACAGATACGCAGTATTTT
TRBD1,TRBJ1-5,-,TRBV7-2,CASSRDRRDNQPQHF,TGTGCCAGCAGCCGGGACAGGAGGGACAATCAGCCCCAGCATTTT
-,TRBJ1-1,-,TRBV5-6,CASTGGYINTEAFF,TGTGCCAGCACCGGGGGGTATATTAACACTGAAGCTTTCTTT
-,TRBJ2-4,-,TRBV5-6,CASSLVRGTPAKNIQYF,TGTGCCAGCAGCCTGGTGCGGGGAACCCCCGCCAAAAACATTCAGTACTTC
TRBD1,TRBJ1-2,-,TRBV2,CASSESRGSGYTF,TGTGCCAGCAGTGAATCCAGGGGGTCTGGCTACACCTTC
-,TRBJ1-5,few,TRBV7-8,CASSPGIGRMVHF,TGTGCCAGCAGCCCCGGGATTGGGCGGATGGTGCATTTT
TRBD2,TRBJ2-1,-,TRBV19,CASSIVLAGGHNEQFF,TGTGCCAGTAGTATAGTGCTAGCGGGGGGGCACAATGAGCAGTTCTTC
TRBD1,TRBJ2-7,-,TRBV30,CAWSADRAYEQYF,TGTGCCTGGAGTGCGGACAGGGCCTACGAGCAGTACTTC
-,TRBJ2-5,-,TRBV27,CASSRGGRGNQETQYF,TGTGCCAGCTCCCGGGGAGGCAGGGGGAACCAAGAGACCCAGTACTTC
-,TRBJ1-2,-,TRBV30,CAWKQNVQGRDYGYTF,TGTGCCTGGAAACAAAACGTACAGGGACGCGACTATGGCTACACCTTC
TRBD2,TRBJ2-4,-,TRBV7-2,CASSWGLAGGINIQYF,TGTGCCAGCAGCTGGGGACTAGCGGGGGGGATAAACATTCAGTACTTC
TRBD2,TRBJ2-3,-,TRBV2,CASIGLAVLYTQYF,TGTGCCAGCATCGGGCTAGCGGTATTATATACGCAGTATTTT
-,TRBJ2-5,few,TRBV2,CASSPKTRRETQYF,TGTGCCAGCAGCCCCAAGACTAGACGGGAGACCCAGTACTTC
-,TRBJ1-5,-,TRBV4-2,CASSWYREGNQPQHF,TGTGCCAGCAGCTGGTACAGGGAAGGCAATCAGCCCCAGCATTTT